This TCR beta chain was recovered during a study of response to subunit inactivated influenza vaccine. Study-level results: Few new T cells, the authors suggested, are recruited by each seasonal influenza vaccination.

The germline V and J ends were trimmed by 3 bases and 8 bases, with 10 bases remaining between them. CDR3 length equals 13 residues. A note on this clonotype: What it binds is not known.

A single record per CDR3 protein comes from TCRdb applying MiXCR to the RT-PCR reads. This sample carries hundreds of thousands of distinct CDR3 sequences, about 15% of them seen once, and the ten largest clones take 11%. This material consisted of PBMCs from blood, taken about 11 days after vaccination. The sequence derives from a man aged 45-65 years who received an inactivated influenza vaccine. This chain joins TRBV12-3 or TRBV12-4 and TRBJ1-4; D not resolved. This CDR3 is CASSLRVGEKLFF. The DNA of the CDR3 is TGTGCCAGCAGTTTGAGGGTAGGAGAAAAACTGTTTTTT.